This record covers a single T cell receptor (beta chain). This record comes from a study of blood T cell repertoires in COVID-19. Looking at the study overall: Samples representing acute and convalescent COVID-19 were sourced from the United States, Italy and Spain. From T cells, B-cell-depleted T cells, or PBMCs came the material, which was cDNA or gDNA.

Original analysis: Reference gene primers were amplified, and this amplification served to estimate nucleated cell counts. Only in-frame clones appear in the TCRdb table, and some are missing; sequencing was by immunoSEQ multiplex PCR. V and J calls and clone size follow that table, whereas D and trimming were derived from the DNA. The table includes 250,000 to 300,000 clones, 70% to 90% detected once. The CDR3 consists of 14 residues. Looked up from germline, CDR1 is SGHTA and CDR2 is FQGNSA. J was trimmed by 1 base and V by 3 bases; bases with no gene match: 3. The chain links TRBV7-2 to TRBJ2-7, with 7 bases matching TRBD1. This clonotype was obtained from a woman in her fifties or sixties with acute or convalescent COVID-19. Sequenced input: peripheral blood. CDR3 loop: CASSFRDSSYEQYF. CDR3 nucleotides: TGTGCCAGCAGCTTCCGGGACAGTTCCTACGAGCAGTACTTC.